These T cell receptor beta chains were read from a single sample in a study of cytomegalovirus exposure and HLA in healthy donors. Sequenced by immunoSEQ multiplex PCR; TCRdb stores in-frame clones only, minus some. Here the sample spans about 170,000 clones, roughly 86% being singletons. Sequenced material: PBMCs. These receptors all stem from a woman younger than 30 in good health and CMV-seropositive. Each CDR3 is given with its conserved first and last residue. The D gene is left open where the match is weak. The listing skips clone size in some rows; elsewhere it reads once, few, many or a size class.

j_call	clone_size	d_call	v_call	cdr3_length	cdr3_nt	cdr3_aa
TRBJ2-2	.	TRBD1	TRBV30	13	TGTGCCTGGAACAGGGGGCTAACCGGGGAGCTGTTTTTT	CAWNRGLTGELFF
TRBJ1-2	once	TRBD1	TRBV5-1	16	TGCGCCAGCAGCTTGGCTGGGACAGGGGGTCTCTATGGCTACACCTTC	CASSLAGTGGLYGYTF
TRBJ1-2	.	.	TRBV30	14	TGTGCCTGGAGTCTCCTGACAGGCGACTATGGCTACACCTTC	CAWSLLTGDYGYTF
TRBJ2-2	.	TRBD1	TRBV7-2	16	TGTGCCAGCAGCTTACAGGGGACAGGGAACACCGGGGAGCTGTTTTTT	CASSLQGTGNTGELFF
TRBJ2-3	few	.	TRBV6-4	15	TGTGCCAGCAGTGATGGGTCGGGAGAATCTGATACGCAGTATTTT	CASSDGSGESDTQYF
TRBJ2-3	.	.	TRBV5-6	13	TGTGCCAGCAGCTCCCAGGGCGCAGATACGCAGTATTTT	CASSSQGADTQYF
TRBJ2-5	few	.	TRBV7-7	14	TGTGCTAGCAGAGGGGGGGGAGCTGGAGAGACCCAGTACTTC	CASRGGGAGETQYF
TRBJ2-5	.	.	TRBV18	14	TGTGCCAGCTCACCTTCGTACAAAAAAGAGACCCAGTACTTC	CASSPSYKKETQYF
TRBJ2-7	.	TRBD2	TRBV7-9	14	TGTGCCAGCAGCTTGCCGGGACTAGCTTACGAGCAGTACTTC	CASSLPGLAYEQYF
TRBJ2-3	.	TRBD2	TRBV15	17	TGTGCCACCAGCAGAGCTAGACTAGCGGGAGAGGCAGATACGCAGTATTTT	CATSRARLAGEADTQYF
TRBJ1-1	.	.	TRBV6-1	11	TGTGCCAGCAATGAAAGGGGTGGGGCTTTCTTT	CASNERGGAFF
TRBJ2-3	.	TRBD2	TRBV6-5	15	TGTGCCAGCAGTTACCAGGCGGGAGTCCCAGATACGCAGTATTTT	CASSYQAGVPDTQYF
TRBJ2-7	.	TRBD2	TRBV7-2	17	TGTGCCAGCAGCTCGAAGACTAGCGGGAGGCAGCCCCACGAGCAGTACTTC	CASSSKTSGRQPHEQYF
TRBJ2-1	.	.	TRBV27	13	TGTGCCAGCAGAGAGGACTCCTACAATGAGCAGTTCTTC	CASREDSYNEQFF
TRBJ1-5	.	.	TRBV28	17	TGTGCCAGCAGTTTACTGGCAGGGTACGGTGGCAATCAGCCCCAGCATTTT	CASSLLAGYGGNQPQHF
TRBJ2-7	once	TRBD2	TRBV5-1	14	TGCGCCAGCAGTCCCGGGACTAGCGGGGAAATAAAGTACTTC	CASSPGTSGEIKYF
TRBJ1-2	once	TRBD1	TRBV15	15	TGTGCCACCAGCAGAGAACAGGGACAGGGGCTTGGCTACACCTTC	CATSREQGQGLGYTF
TRBJ1-5	.	.	TRBV28	17	TGTGCCAGCAGTTTGTTGCAACCAGGGTCGAGCAATCAGCCCCAGCATTTT	CASSLLQPGSSNQPQHF
TRBJ2-7	.	.	TRBV7-2	14	TGTGCCAGCAGCCGGACAGCAGCCTCCTACGAGCAGTACTTC	CASSRTAASYEQYF
TRBJ2-7	.	TRBD2	TRBV30	15	TGTGCCTGGAGTTCCCTAGCGGGAGCTTTCAACGAGCAGTACTTC	CAWSSLAGAFNEQYF
TRBJ2-1	.	TRBD2	TRBV14	16	TGTGCCAGCAGCCCACTGGGACTAGCGGATTACAATGAGCAGTTCTTC	CASSPLGLADYNEQFF
TRBJ1-2	.	TRBD1	TRBV7-9	17	TGTGCCAGCAGCCAGGGTCTAGGACAGGGGCCCTACTATGGCTACACCTTC	CASSQGLGQGPYYGYTF
TRBJ2-2	.	.	TRBV14	18	TGTGCCAGCAGCCAAGATGTTTTAGCGCCCCCGAACACCGGGGAGCTGTTTTTT	CASSQDVLAPPNTGELFF
TRBJ2-7	.	TRBD2	TRBV5-1	17	TGCGCCAGCAGCCCGAACTTGAGCGGGAGGGCCTTCCACGAGCAGTACTTC	CASSPNLSGRAFHEQYF
TRBJ1-2	.	.	TRBV2	18	TGTGCCAGCAGTGAAGCCGGCCCGGAGGTCTTTACTAACTATGGCTACACCTTC	CASSEAGPEVFTNYGYTF
TRBJ1-1	.	.	TRBV10-1	14	TGCGCCAGCAGTGAAGGGACTTCAGGCACTGAAGCTTTCTTT	CASSEGTSGTEAFF
TRBJ2-5	.	TRBD2	TRBV6-6	13	TGTGCCAGCATCCAAGCGGGAGAAGAGACCCAGTACTTC	CASIQAGEETQYF
TRBJ1-1	.	.	TRBV5-6	14	TGTGCCAGCAGCTTGGGTAGGAGCAACACTGAAGCTTTCTTT	CASSLGRSNTEAFF
TRBJ2-2	once	.	TRBV2	11	TGTGCCAGCAGGCGCCGGGGGGAGCTGTTTTTT	CASRRRGELFF
TRBJ2-2	once	.	TRBV10-1	15	TGCGCCAGCAGTGAGTGGGGGGACTCAACCGGGGAGCTGTTTTTT	CASSEWGDSTGELFF
TRBJ2-7	large	.	TRBV7-2	13	TGTGCCAGCAGCTTCTCAGGGTCCTACGAGCAGTACTTC	CASSFSGSYEQYF
TRBJ2-1	.	.	TRBV11-1	15	TGTGCCAGCGAGATCATCTATCGAGGGGGCAATGAGCAGTTCTTC	CASEIIYRGGNEQFF
TRBJ2-2	few	TRBD2	TRBV28	19	TGTGCCAGCAGTCCTCCGGGACTAGCGGGAGTATCGGGGACCGGGGAGCTGTTTTTT	CASSPPGLAGVSGTGELFF
TRBJ1-1	.	.	TRBV2	13	TGTGCCTCGATCCTTGAGGGAAGCACTGAAGCTTTCTTT	CASILEGSTEAFF
TRBJ1-2	few	TRBD1	TRBV6-5	15	TGTGCCAGCAGATATACAGGGGGCCCTAACTATGGCTACACCTTC	CASRYTGGPNYGYTF
TRBJ1-1	.	TRBD1	TRBV7-6	17	TGTGCCAGCAGCTTACCCGCGACAGGGGAGGTGAACACTGAAGCTTTCTTT	CASSLPATGEVNTEAFF
TRBJ1-1	.	.	TRBV9	13	TGTGCCAGCAGCCCCCCAGGATACACTGAAGCTTTCTTT	CASSPPGYTEAFF
TRBJ2-7	.	.	TRBV6-5	13	TGTGCCAGCAGTTACGCTCCCCTATACGAGCAGTACTTC	CASSYAPLYEQYF
TRBJ1-5	.	.	TRBV27	13	TGTGCCAGCAGTTTTTCCAGTCGTGGGCGTTGGCATTTT	CASSFSSRGRWHF
TRBJ2-7	.	TRBD2	TRBV6-1	15	TGTGCCAGCAAGTGGCTAGCGGGAGGGTCCTACGAGCAGTACTTC	CASKWLAGGSYEQYF
TRBJ2-1	.	TRBD2	TRBV13	19	TGTGCCAGCAGCCCGCGGCTAGCGGGACCTCGAAGCTCCTACAATGAGCAGTTCTTC	CASSPRLAGPRSSYNEQFF
TRBJ2-3	once	.	TRBV12-5	14	TGTGCTAGTGCCCCACTTGGAGGCACAGATACGCAGTATTTT	CASAPLGGTDTQYF
TRBJ2-7	.	.	TRBV28	16	TGTGCCAGCAGTTTAGGTGGGGCAGCTTTATCCTACGAGCAGTACTTC	CASSLGGAALSYEQYF
TRBJ1-2	.	.	TRBV7-8	12	TGTGCCAGCAGCTTTAGCAATTATGGCTACACCTTC	CASSFSNYGYTF
TRBJ2-1	.	TRBD2	TRBV11-2	16	TGTGCCAGCAGCTTCAGCTCTAGCGGAGACTACAATGAGCAGTTCTTC	CASSFSSSGDYNEQFF